The clone carrying this T cell receptor beta chain has just a few counts. The antigen remains undetermined. This entry comes from a study of response to subunit inactivated influenza vaccine. Overall study findings and caveats: Each seasonal influenza vaccination, the authors suggested, recruits few new T cells.

The CDR3 sequence is 16 residues long. In germline, CDR1 is KGHSH, CDR2 LQKENI. V lost 0 bases and J lost 0, with 6 bases in between. Each CDR3 protein is one row after TCRdb ran MiXCR on the RT-PCR reads. Found here are about 580,000 distinct CDR3 sequences, approximately 14% of them singletons; the top ten hold over 8.5%. The sequence was collected from a middle-aged man who received an inactivated influenza vaccine. The chain joins TRBV18 to TRBJ2-6, with D uncertain. Sample: PBMCs from blood, taken roughly 12 days after vaccination. CDR3 region: CASSPPGISGANVLTF. The CDR3 region has the DNA TGTGCCAGCTCACCACCGGGGATCTCTGGGGCCAACGTCCTGACTTTC.